Listed below are T cell receptor beta chains from one sample, sequenced in a study of response to subunit inactivated influenza vaccine. TCRdb re-derived calls from the RT-PCR reads in MiXCR, one entry per CDR3 protein. The sample carries roughly 790,000 distinct CDR3 sequences, roughly 20% recorded once. Material: PBMCs from blood, obtained roughly 5 days after vaccination. The receptors originated from a man aged 45-65 years who received an inactivated influenza vaccine. The conserved cysteine and the conserved F or W are not part of the CDR3 here. Fields, in order: J gene, V gene, CDR3 protein.

>TRBJ2-1|TRBV12-3/TRBV12-4
ASSLRGVNEQF
>TRBJ2-3|TRBV20-1
SARQGVGTQY
>TRBJ1-3|TRBV5-5
ASSSSTGGARNTIY
>TRBJ2-1|TRBV7-8
ASSAMTSYNEQF
>TRBJ1-1|TRBV5-1
ASSWTGRWAEAF
>TRBJ2-7|TRBV5-4
ASSYPGTGSHEQY
>TRBJ1-5|TRBV20-1
SARRQGLNSNQPQH
>TRBJ2-3|TRBV20-1
SARRVLAGGLSDTLY
>TRBJ1-6|TRBV7-2
ASSPGGDNSPLH
>TRBJ2-1|TRBV3-1
ASSSGLPYNEQF
>TRBJ2-7|TRBV7-3
ASSSDSGGEQY